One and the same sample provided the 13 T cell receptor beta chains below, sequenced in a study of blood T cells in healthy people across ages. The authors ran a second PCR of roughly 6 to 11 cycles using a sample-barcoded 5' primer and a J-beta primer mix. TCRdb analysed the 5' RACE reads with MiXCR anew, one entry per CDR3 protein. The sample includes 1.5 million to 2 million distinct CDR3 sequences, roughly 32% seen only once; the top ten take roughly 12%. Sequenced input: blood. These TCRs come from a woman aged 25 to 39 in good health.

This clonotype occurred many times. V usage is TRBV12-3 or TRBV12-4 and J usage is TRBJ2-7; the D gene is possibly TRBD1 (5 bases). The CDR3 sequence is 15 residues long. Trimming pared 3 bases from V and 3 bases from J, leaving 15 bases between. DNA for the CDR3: TGTGCCAGCAGTTTCAGTCCCGGACAAAACTACGAGCAGTACTTC. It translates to CASSFSPGQNYEQYF.

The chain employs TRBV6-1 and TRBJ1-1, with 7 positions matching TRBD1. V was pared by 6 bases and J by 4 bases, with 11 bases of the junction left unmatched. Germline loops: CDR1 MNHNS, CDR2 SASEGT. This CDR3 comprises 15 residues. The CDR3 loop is CASRETGVLGTEAFF. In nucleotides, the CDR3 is TGTGCCAGCAGAGAAACAGGGGTCTTGGGCACTGAAGCTTTCTTT.

This CDR3 is CASSDTGRAEAFF. The CDR3 coding sequence is TGTGCCAGCAGCGATACAGGGAGGGCTGAAGCTTTCTTT. V is TRBV7-9 and J is TRBJ1-1, with D tentatively TRBD1 (6 bases). The V gene lost 5 bases and the J gene lost 6 bases, with 13 bases spanning the gap. The CDR3 totals 13 residues. Germline V gene lookup returns CDR1 SEHNR and CDR2 FQNEAQ (reference sequence).

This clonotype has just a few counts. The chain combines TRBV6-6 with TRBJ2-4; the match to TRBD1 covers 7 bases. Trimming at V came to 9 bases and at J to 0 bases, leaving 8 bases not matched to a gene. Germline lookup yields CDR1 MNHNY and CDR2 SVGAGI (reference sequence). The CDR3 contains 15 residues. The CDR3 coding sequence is TGTGCCAGTAAGGGGGCGGGTCTAGCCAAAAACATTCAGTACTTC. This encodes CASKGAGLAKNIQYF.

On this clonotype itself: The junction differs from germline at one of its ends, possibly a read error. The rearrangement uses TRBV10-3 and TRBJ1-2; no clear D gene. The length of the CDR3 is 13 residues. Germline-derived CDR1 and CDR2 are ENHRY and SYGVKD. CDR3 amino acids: CAISDRSNHGYTF. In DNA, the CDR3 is TGTGCCATCAGTGACAGATCTAACCATGGCTACACCTTC.

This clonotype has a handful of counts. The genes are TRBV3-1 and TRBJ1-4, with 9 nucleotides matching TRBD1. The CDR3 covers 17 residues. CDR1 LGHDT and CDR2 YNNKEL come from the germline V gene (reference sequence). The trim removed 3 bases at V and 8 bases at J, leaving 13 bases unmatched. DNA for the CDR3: TGTGCCAGCAGCCAGGGGACAGGGAACCCCTTGAGCGAAAAACTGTTTTTT. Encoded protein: CASSQGTGNPLSEKLFF.

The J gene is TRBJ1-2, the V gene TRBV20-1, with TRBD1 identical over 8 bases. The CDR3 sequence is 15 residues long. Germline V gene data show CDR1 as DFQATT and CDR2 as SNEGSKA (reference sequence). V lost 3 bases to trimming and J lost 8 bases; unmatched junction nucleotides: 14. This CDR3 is CSARRQGGQGSGYTF. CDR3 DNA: TGCAGTGCTAGGAGACAGGGCGGACAGGGTAGCGGCTACACCTTC.

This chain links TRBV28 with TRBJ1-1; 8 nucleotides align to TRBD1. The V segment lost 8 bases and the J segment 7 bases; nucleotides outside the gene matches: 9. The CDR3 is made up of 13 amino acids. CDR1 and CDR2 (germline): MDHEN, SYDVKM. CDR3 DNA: TGTGCCAGCGGGGGACAGGATCCCTTTGAAGCTTTCTTT. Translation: CASGGQDPFEAFF. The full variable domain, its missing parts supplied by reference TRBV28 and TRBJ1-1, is DVKVTQSSRYLVKRTGEKVFLECVQDMDHENMFWYRQDPGLGLRLIYFSYDVKMKEKGDIPEGYSVSREKKERFSLILESASTNQTSMYLCASGGQDPFEAFFGQGTRLTVV.

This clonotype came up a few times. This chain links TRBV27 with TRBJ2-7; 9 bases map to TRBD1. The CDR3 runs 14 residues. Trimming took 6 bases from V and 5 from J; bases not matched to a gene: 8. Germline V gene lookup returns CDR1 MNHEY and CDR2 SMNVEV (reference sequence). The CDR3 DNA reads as TGTGCCAGCAGACCGGGACAGGGTCTCCACGAGCAGTACTTC. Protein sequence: CASRPGQGLHEQYF.

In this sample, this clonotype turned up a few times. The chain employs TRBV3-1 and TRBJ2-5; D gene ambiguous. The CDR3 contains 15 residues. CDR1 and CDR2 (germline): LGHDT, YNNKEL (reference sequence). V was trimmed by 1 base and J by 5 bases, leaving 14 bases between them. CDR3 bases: TGTGCCAGCAGCCAAGCTGGGCAGTATGGGGAGACCCAGTACTTC. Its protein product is CASSQAGQYGETQYF.

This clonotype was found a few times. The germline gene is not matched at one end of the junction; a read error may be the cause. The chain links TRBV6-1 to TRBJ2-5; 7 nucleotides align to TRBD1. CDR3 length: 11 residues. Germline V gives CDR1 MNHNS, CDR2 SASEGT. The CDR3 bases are TGTGCCAGCAGTAAACCGGGACAGTACCTCTTC. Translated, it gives CASSKPGQYLF.

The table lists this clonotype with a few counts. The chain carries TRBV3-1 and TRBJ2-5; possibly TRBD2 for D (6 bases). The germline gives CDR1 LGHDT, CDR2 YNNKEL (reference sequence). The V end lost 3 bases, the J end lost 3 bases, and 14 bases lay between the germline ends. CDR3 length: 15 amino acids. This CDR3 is CASSQAGRKKETQYF. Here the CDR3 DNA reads TGTGCCAGCAGCCAGGCGGGACGAAAGAAAGAGACCCAGTACTTC.

The CDR3 DNA sequence: TGTGCCAGCAGTTCACACAGGGAGGGGGATGAAAAACTGTTTTTT. Protein sequence: CASSSHREGDEKLFF. This chain connects TRBV27 to TRBJ1-4; D might be TRBD1 (6 bases). Germline CDR1 is MNHEY and CDR2 is SMNVEV (reference sequence). This CDR3 is built from 15 residues. V lost 4 bases, J lost 6 bases, and 15 bases lay in between. Full variable domain (remainder filled in from reference TRBV27 and TRBJ1-4): EAQVTQNPRYLITVTGKKLTVTCSQNMNHEYMSWYRQDPGLGLRQIYYSMNVEVTDKGDVPEGYKVSRKEKRNFPLILESPSPNQTSLYFCASSSHREGDEKLFFGSGTQLSVL.